The clone carrying this T cell receptor (beta chain) showed up many times. The sample originates from a study of Graves' ophthalmopathy and Graves' hyperthyroidism. Study background: Samples of peripheral blood were obtained at initial diagnosis, prior to treatment of any kind.

It was from 10 ml of fresh peripheral blood that the PBMCs came. For repertoire sequencing, the TCR beta CDR3 regions were amplified from RNA transcripts. First-round RT-PCR used HTBI primers; second-round multiplex PCR followed. One entry per CDR3 protein results from TCRdb running MiXCR on the multiplex PCR reads. This table holds roughly 420,000 distinct CDR3 sequences, under 25% found once. Germline V gene lookup returns CDR1 MNHEY and CDR2 SVGEGT. With 2 bases removed from V and 0 bases from J, the gap between germline ends came to 14 bases. This CDR3 has 17 amino acids. Sequenced input: peripheral blood. The receptor was derived from a woman younger than 35 with stable Graves' hyperthyroidism. The chain employs TRBV6-2 or TRBV6-3 and TRBJ1-5; D unresolved. CDR3 DNA sequence: TGTGCCAGCAGTTACATGTCACCTCGCTATAGCAATCAGCCCCAGCATTTT. The encoded protein is CASSYMSPRYSNQPQHF.